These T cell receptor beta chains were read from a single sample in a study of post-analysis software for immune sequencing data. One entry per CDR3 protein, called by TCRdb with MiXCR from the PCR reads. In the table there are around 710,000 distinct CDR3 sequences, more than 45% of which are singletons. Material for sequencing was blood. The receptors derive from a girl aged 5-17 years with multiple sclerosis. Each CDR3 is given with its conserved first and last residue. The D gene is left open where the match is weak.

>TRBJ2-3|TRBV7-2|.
CASSLEYPGGPWVDTQYF
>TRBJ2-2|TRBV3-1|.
CASSQDREAGELFF
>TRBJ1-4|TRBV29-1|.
CSVSQGRGSPNEKLFF
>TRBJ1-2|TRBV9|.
CASSVVGSDGYTF
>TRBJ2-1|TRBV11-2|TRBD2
CASSFGLAGGRRSNEQFF
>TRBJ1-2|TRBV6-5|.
CASSYSRDTHYGYTF
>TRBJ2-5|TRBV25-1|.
CASSESRDYQETQYF
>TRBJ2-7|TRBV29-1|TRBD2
CSVGDGTSDTYEQYF
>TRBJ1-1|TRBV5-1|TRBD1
CASSLGDSRTEAFF
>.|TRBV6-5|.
CASSYWGRNWATVEQYF
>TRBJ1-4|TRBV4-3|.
CASSQEGRENEKLFF
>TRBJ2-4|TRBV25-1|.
CASKGGGHKNIQYF
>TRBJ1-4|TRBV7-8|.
CASSFGIANEKLFF
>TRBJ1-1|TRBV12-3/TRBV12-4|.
CASSLIGGRGGSAEAFF
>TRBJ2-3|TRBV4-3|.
CASSQDYPGETDTQYF
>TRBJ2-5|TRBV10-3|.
CAISEGPLLSQETQYF
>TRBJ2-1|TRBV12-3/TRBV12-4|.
CASSKSNEQFF
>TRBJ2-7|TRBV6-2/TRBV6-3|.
CASSYSLYYEQYF
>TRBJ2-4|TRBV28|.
CASSIGARNIQYF
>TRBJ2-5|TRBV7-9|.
CASSSGTEKETQYF
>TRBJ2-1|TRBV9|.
CASSVDPGGGNNNEQFF
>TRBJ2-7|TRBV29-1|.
CSVGRGLSYEQYF
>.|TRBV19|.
CASSIRAKDYEQYF
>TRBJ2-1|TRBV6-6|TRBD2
CASSYSTGAGAINEQFF
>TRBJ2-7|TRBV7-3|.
CASSLLVGDEQYF
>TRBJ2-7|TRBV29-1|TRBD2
CRERGRNYEQYF
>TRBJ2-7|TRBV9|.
CASSVAAGRSYEQYF
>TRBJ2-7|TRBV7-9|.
CASSLSAGAEQYF
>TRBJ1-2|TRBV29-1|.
CSVASAGLGYTF
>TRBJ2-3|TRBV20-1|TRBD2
CSARALVAGGRTQYF
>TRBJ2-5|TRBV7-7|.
CASSLAGLGETQYF
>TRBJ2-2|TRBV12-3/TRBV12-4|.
CASGLYTGELFF
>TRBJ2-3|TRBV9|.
CASSTHTDTQYF
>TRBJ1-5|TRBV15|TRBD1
CATSRVVGRTGRQPQHF
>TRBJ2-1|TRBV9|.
CASSVRYNEQFF
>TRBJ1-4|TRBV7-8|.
CASTTGSSGIEKLFF
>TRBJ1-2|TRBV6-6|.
CASSRQEKHGYTF
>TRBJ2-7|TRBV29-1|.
CSVEIAPYEQYF
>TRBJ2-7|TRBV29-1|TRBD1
CSVRWGTGSYEQYF
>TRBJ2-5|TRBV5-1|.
CASSLDAASGTQYF
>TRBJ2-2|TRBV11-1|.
CASSLVASSSTGELFF
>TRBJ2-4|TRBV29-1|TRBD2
CSAQGLAGASAKNIQYF
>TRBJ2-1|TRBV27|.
CASSLFRRDWQFF
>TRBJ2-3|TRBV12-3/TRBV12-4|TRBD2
CASSLGIAGDTQYF
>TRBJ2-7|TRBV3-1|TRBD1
CASRQTGGSYEQYF
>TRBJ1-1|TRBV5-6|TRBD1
CASSLNRGLRNTEAFF
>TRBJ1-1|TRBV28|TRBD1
CASSPDRAEAFF
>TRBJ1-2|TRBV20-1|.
CSAPEKTAVGGYTF
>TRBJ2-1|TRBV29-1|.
CSVEDQLKVFQYNEQFF
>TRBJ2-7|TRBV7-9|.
CASSNSNGNEQHF
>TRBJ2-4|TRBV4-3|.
CASSAGSGIQYF
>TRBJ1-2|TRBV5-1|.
CASSLGLIDGYTF
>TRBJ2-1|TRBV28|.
CASIPGGAHYEQFF
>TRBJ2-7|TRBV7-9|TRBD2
CASSFTSGRVYEQYF
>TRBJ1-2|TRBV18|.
CASLPVGGQRHGYTF
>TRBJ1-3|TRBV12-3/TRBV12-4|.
CASEIAGGNTIYF
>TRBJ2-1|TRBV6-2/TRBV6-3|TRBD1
CASRTGGYNEQFF
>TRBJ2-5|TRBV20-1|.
CSASNLQETQYF
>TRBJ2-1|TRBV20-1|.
CSAPPRAGDNEQFF
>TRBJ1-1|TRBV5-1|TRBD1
CASSPGDRNTEAFF